The 2 T cell receptor beta chains presented below share a single source sample, sequenced in a study of cytomegalovirus exposure and HLA in healthy donors. The primer mix had 60 Vbeta and 13 Jbeta primers. Sequencing used immunoSEQ multiplex PCR; TCRdb keeps in-frame clones, though not all of them. Of under 200,000 clones listed, 85% were seen once; the top ten hold around 2.3%. The sequenced material came from PBMCs. These receptor sequences come from a woman between 45 and 60 years old in good health and CMV-seronegative.

V and J are TRBV7-9 and TRBJ2-1; 10 bases line up with TRBD2. The CDR3 extends over 17 amino acids. CDR1 and CDR2 from the germline V gene are SEHNR and FQNEAQ (reference sequence). With V trimmed by 5 bases and J by 7 bases, 14 bases remained unmatched. The chain's CDR3 is CASSLRLASGSGNEQFF. DNA of the CDR3: TGTGCCAGCAGCCTCAGACTTGCTAGCGGGAGTGGGAATGAGCAGTTCTTC. Using reference TRBV7-9 and TRBJ2-1 for the parts outside the CDR3, the full variable domain is DTGVSQNPRHKITKRGQNVTFRCDPISEHNRLYWYRQTLGQGPEFLTYFQNEAQLEKSRLLSDRFSAERPKGSFSTLEIQRTEQGDSAMYLCASSLRLASGSGNEQFFGPGTRLTVL.

The chain couples TRBV13 to TRBJ2-1, with 9 bases fitting TRBD2. From germline, CDR1 is PRHDT and CDR2 FYEKMQ (reference sequence). The CDR3 consists of 16 residues. Unmatched junction bases numbered 6, after V lost 5 bases and J lost 1 base. In DNA, the CDR3 is TGTGCCAGCAGCGGAGTCGCGGGAGGGTCCTACAATGAGCAGTTCTTC. Translated, it gives CASSGVAGGSYNEQFF. The complete variable domain, with remaining parts taken from reference TRBV13 and TRBJ2-1, reads AAGVIQSPRHLIKEKRETATLKCYPIPRHDTVYWYQQGPGQDPQFLISFYEKMQSDKGSIPDRFSAQQFSDYHSELNMSSLELGDSALYFCASSGVAGGSYNEQFFGPGTRLTVL.